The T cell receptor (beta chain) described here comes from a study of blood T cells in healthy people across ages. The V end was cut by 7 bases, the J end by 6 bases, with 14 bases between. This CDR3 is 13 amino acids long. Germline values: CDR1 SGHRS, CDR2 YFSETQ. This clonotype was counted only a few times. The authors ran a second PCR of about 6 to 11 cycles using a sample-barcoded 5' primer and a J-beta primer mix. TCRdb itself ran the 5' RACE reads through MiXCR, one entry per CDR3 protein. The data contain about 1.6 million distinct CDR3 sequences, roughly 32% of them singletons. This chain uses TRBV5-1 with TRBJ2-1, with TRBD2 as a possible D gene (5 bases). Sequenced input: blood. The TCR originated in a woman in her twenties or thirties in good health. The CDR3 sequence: CASGGPEGNEQFF. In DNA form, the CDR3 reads TGCGCCAGCGGCGGCCCCGAGGGCAATGAGCAGTTCTTC.